This entry lists 2 T cell receptor beta chains sequenced from one sample in a study of OX40 agonist ivuxolimab in advanced cancers. Sequencing used immunoSEQ multiplex PCR; TCRdb keeps in-frame clones, though not all of them. Of about 20,000 clones listed, roughly nine tenths were seen once; the top ten hold roughly 30%. The material sequenced was CD4+ or CD8+ T cells sorted from blood, taken in a trial of the OX40 agonist ivuxolimab. These receptors came from an adult with an advanced solid tumor such as melanoma, head and neck, liver or kidney cancer.

This clone appeared once. The rearrangement joins TRBV7-9 to TRBJ1-5; no definite D call. Germline CDR1 and CDR2: SEHNR and FQNEAQ (reference sequence). V was cut by 5 bases and J by 8 bases, with 13 bases left in between. This CDR3 comprises 13 residues. CDR3 DNA sequence: TGTGCCAGCAGCCCCCGGATTGGGGAGCCCCAGCATTTT. Translated, it gives CASSPRIGEPQHF.

CDR3 sequence (DNA): TGTGCCATCAGTTATGTCTCCACCGGGGAGCTGTTTTTT. Its protein product is CAISYVSTGELFF. The chain has TRBV10-3 and TRBJ2-2, with D unresolved. This CDR3 has 13 residues. Trimming cost V 5 bases and J 4 bases, with 8 bases left between them. The germline CDR1 and CDR2 sequences are ENHRY and SYGVKD.